The sample holds one count of the clone carrying this T cell receptor (beta chain). The data were taken from a study of blood T cell repertoires in COVID-19. CDR1 SGDLS and CDR2 YYNGEE come from the germline V gene. With 0 bases clipped from V and 6 bases from J, the junction kept 8 bases outside the gene matches. The CDR3 covers 16 residues. Original handling: The assay estimated nucleated cells by amplifying reference gene primers. Some clones are missing from TCRdb's copy, which holds only in-frame ones; the method was immunoSEQ multiplex PCR. V and J calls and clone size are as listed in that table; D and trimming were resolved from the DNA. The data contain about 64,000 clones, 84% of them singletons.

Material: peripheral blood. The source of this sequence is a woman in her sixties with acute or convalescent COVID-19. The V gene is TRBV9, the J gene TRBJ2-2, with 7 bases identical to TRBD2. In nucleotides, the CDR3 is TGTGCCAGCAGCGTAGGGAGTTTCGGGGGGTCCGGGGAGCTGTTTTTT. Translation gives CASSVGSFGGSGELFF.